The T cell receptor beta chain under discussion was sequenced for a study of brain T cells in children with intractable seizures. Only in-frame clones appear in the TCRdb table, and some are missing; sequencing was by immunoSEQ multiplex PCR. The table records about 120,000 clones, approximately 94% of them present only once. Points from the study as a whole: Only CDR3 sequence similarity suggested viral specificity, without known HCMV serostatus.

As to this clone: As yet, its antigen is unknown.

This receptor was obtained from a boy younger than two with hemimegalencephaly and intractable seizures. This specimen was peripheral blood, taken at surgery.

CDR3 in amino acids: CASSPRTGAEAFF. CDR3 bases: TGTGCCAGCAGCCCACGAACAGGGGCGGAAGCTTTCTTT. This chain connects TRBV27 to TRBJ1-1, with TRBD1 identical over 7 bases. The germline V gene encodes CDR1 MNHEY and CDR2 SMNVEV (reference sequence). The CDR3 sequence is 13 residues long. V shed 6 bases, J shed 8 bases, and the junction held 9 bases outside the gene matches.